This T cell receptor beta chain was obtained from a study of cytomegalovirus exposure and HLA in healthy donors (TCRdb year 2017). A note on the overall study: An earlier analysis of 587 of the donors reported 250 to 300 Gb of sequence data and roughly 100 million unique TCR beta sequences from roughly 200 million T cells. Around 320 gigabases of sequencing data and tens of millions of unique TCR sequences were included in an early release covering roughly 600 HLA-typed donors. Among the roughly 400 genotyped donors, approximately 77% belonged to the genetic ancestry cluster associated with self-reported Caucasian donors. The study aimed to test whether cataloging public T cell receptors could reveal signatures of past pathogen exposure. Using immunosequencing, the study profiled T cell repertoires from approximately 700 subjects and related those repertoires to cytomegalovirus serostatus. A separate validation cohort of about 110 different subjects was used in addition to the roughly 670-subject first cohort. The study combined high-throughput TCR immunosequencing, statistical association of individual TCRs with disease status, and machine learning to predict cytomegalovirus infection status. In a later analysis, previously published TCR beta repertoires from 550 to 750 donors were re-analyzed and high-resolution HLA genotyping was added so that TCR occurrence patterns could be studied. Rather than using new phenotypic data, the later analysis identified candidate immune exposures from TCR beta sequences and from how often those sequences occurred across donors. To decide whether each TCR beta V gene segment behaved as functional or pseudogenic, an earlier analysis of fewer than 750 of the donors relied on high-throughput TCR beta sequencing. Alongside the repertoire data, information on donor age, sex, ethnicity and CMV serostatus was compiled. Genome-wide SNP genotypes for about 55% of the roughly 670 donors were used in a later genetic analysis, which treated that subset as a discovery cohort. Every repertoire in the discovery cohort had been generated on one and the same sequencing platform. HLA typing covered class I and class II loci at four-digit resolution. Typing coverage varied by locus: roughly 620-640 donors for A, B, C, DRB1 and DQB1; under 550 for DQA1; about 600 for DPA1; approximately 470 for DPB1. About five DR-DQ haplotypes were handled as single units for association and clustering, since linkage in the cohort was strong. Among 300 to 450 genotyped donors of the cohort, an average of around 240,000 unique TCR beta nucleotide sequences were sequenced per donor, about a sixth of them non-productive. What the research found in general, with its limitations: While some public TCRs were present in many individuals, most TCR sequences turned up only very rarely across donors. In vitro tests confirmed that a few of the cytomegalovirus-associated TCR beta chains recognize cytomegalovirus antigens. A later analysis associated about 17,000 TCR beta sequences with specific HLA alleles at a false discovery rate of 0.05. Because counts were too low, about 15 rarely observed V segments, including chromosome 9 orphons, were left out of the earlier analysis of approximately 580 of the donors. The sequencing pipeline was judged likely to have produced a cluster of highly shared sequence variants as a technical artifact. An earlier analysis of approximately 530 of the donors showed that most TCR beta V segments appeared in productive rearrangements either about 90% or about 30% of the time, which broadly matched IMGT annotations. Because some donors lacked HLA typing at each locus, the association tests relied only on the typed subset. In a later genetic analysis, fewer N-insertions in productive TCRs were reported among donors in an Asian-associated ancestry cluster than the approximately 670-donor mean. According to a later analysis, most CMV-associated TCR beta chains appeared to be HLA-restricted, and the HLA associations seemed to be driven largely by CMV exposure. For the cohort, immune exposure information was limited to CMV serostatus. In a later analysis, the rate of TCR association differed among HLA loci, with DRB1 alleles having the most associated TCRs and HLA-C alleles having the fewest. In a later genetic analysis, a missense DCLRE1C variant was associated with V-gene and J-gene trimming of TCR beta chains, and the association was replicated in an independent cohort. A later analysis reported that several top co-occurrence clusters appeared linked to parvovirus B19, influenza, CMV and Epstein-Barr virus. In this cohort, only TCR beta chains were sequenced, and detectable features were limited by the absence of alpha or paired-chain data. The classifier was reported to diagnose cytomegalovirus status with high specificity and sensitivity in both the original and validation cohorts. The authors suggested that the approach could potentially be extended to other disease states and immunological phenotypes. The study listed 164 TCR beta chains as associated with cytomegalovirus. When HLA alleles, especially DR and DQ, strongly co-occurred, TCR associations were difficult to assign to individual alleles. In a later analysis, HLA-associated TCR beta chains showed more clonal expansion and lower generation probabilities than non-associated chains that were equally common. A further reported finding was that TCR beta sequences accurately predicted the HLA-A and HLA-B alleles for most subjects in the first cohort. Some IMGT-functional V segments, including TRBV6-2 and TRBV6-3, could not be told apart with the 87-base-pair reads, so those segments were excluded. Linkage disequilibrium might explain the correlated functional status among segregating V segments, but an unknown experimental factor could not be excluded. Presence/absence analyses assumed roughly uniform sequencing depth across donors, an assumption that may not hold.

This clone came up a few times. Its binding antigen is unknown. Within one base of it there is no much larger clone, and no base qualities were kept. The cohort consisted of approximately 690 healthy bone marrow donors. At the time of sampling, all cohort members were nominally healthy, though unrecorded immune exposures were likely present. The donor was CMV seropositive and belonged to the group of 250 to 300 seropositive cohort members. Each donor provided a peripheral blood sample, and peripheral blood mononuclear cells were used for TCR beta sequencing. The Qiagen DNeasy Blood Extraction Kit was used to extract genomic DNA from the blood cell samples. CDR1 and CDR2, looked up from the germline V gene (reference sequence), are LNHDA and SQIVND. V and J lose 5 bases and 3 bases, and a span of 14 bases separates them. The CDR3 holds 14 amino acids from the cysteine to the phenylalanine. This entry keeps only the CDR3 DNA: 42 bases, framed from base 1.

The library was generated by the immunoSEQ multiplex PCR assay. A mixture of 60 forward primers for TCR Vbeta segments and 13 reverse primers for TCR Jbeta segments was used in the multiplex PCR. The CDR3 region of rearranged TCR beta genes was amplified from genomic DNA with a multiplex PCR assay. Amplified TCR beta libraries were sequenced as 87-base-pair reads on the Illumina HiSeq System. The original pipeline was this. In a later analysis, some 80 million unique TCR beta chains were counted across the 500 to 850 repertoires, and roughly 10 million of these chains were shared by at least two donors. A nearest-neighbor algorithm error-corrected the raw reads and collapsed the reads into unique sequences, merging closely related sequences to remove PCR and sequencing errors. Alignment of CDR3 sequences to IMGT reference sequences was used to assign V, D and J gene segments. For a sequence to be retained, a match of at least six nucleotides was required to both a V gene segment and a J gene segment. Rearrangements were called productive when the CDR3 lacked stop codons and stayed in frame with V and J; all others were non-productive. CDR3 was defined by IMGT convention, running from the second conserved V-encoded cysteine to the conserved J-encoded phenylalanine. The earlier analysis of fewer than 700 of the donors excluded sequences that lacked an unambiguous match to a single V gene segment. In an earlier analysis of around 590 of the donors, a V segment was called functional when productive rearrangements were above 56.7%, and segregating when the standard deviation between donors exceeded 5%. A statistical classification framework was built to diagnose cytomegalovirus status from the catalog of TCR beta chain sequences. A later analysis assigned V and J genes by comparing TCR nucleotide sequences with IMGT/GENE-DB human TR gene sequences. The TCRdist pipeline was used in a later analysis to assign CDR3 sequences and most-parsimonious VDJ recombination scenarios. A later analysis defined each TCR beta chain by its CDR3 amino acid sequence plus V-gene family, and excluded reads lacking a unique V-gene family. As a way to deal with suspected cross-contamination and a sequencing artifact, a later analysis dropped more than 500 nucleotide sequences that were highly shared and had low generation probability. A later analysis calculated a clonal expansion index for each public chain from normalized within-repertoire ranks of inferred template counts. In a later analysis, generation probabilities were computed using a VDJ recombination model fitted to out-of-frame rearrangements, and the results were checked against IGoR. In a later analysis, hypergeometric tests were used to score TCR-TCR, TCR-HLA and TCR-CMV co-occurrence, with a repertoire-size bias correction applied to TCR pairs. In a later analysis, false discovery rates were estimated by permuting HLA or CMV assignments 20 times. In a later analysis, co-occurring TCRs were grouped using DBSCAN, with TCRdist sequence similarity added in when clustering inside HLA-allele-positive subsets. Repertoires with fewer than 30,000 or more than 120,000 public chains, plus five repertoires with anomalous nucleotide sharing, were excluded from co-occurrence clustering. TCRdb took over this immuneACCESS table, retaining in-frame rearrangements with V and J assigned. Such tables are incomplete; in checked studies, under half of the missing clones stem from an unresolved V gene, and the remainder is unexplained. V and J calls plus clone size are reproduced from that table; the DNA served to infer D and trimming. The sample profile shows about 120,000 clones; 60% to 80% of them were found once. Around 4.9% of the sample lies in the top ten.

This sequence was found in a man in his forties or fifties in good health and CMV-seropositive. The chain is encoded by TRBV19 joined to TRBJ2-7, with a weak D call of TRBD1 (6 bases match). Sample: PBMCs. The DNA is as follows: TGTGCCAGTAGTCCCCGGGACATCGACTACGAGCAGTACTTC. Translated, this gives CASSPRDIDYEQYF.